The TCR beta chain under discussion was sequenced for a study of blood T cell repertoires in COVID-19. Measured with immunoSEQ multiplex PCR; TCRdb has only the in-frame clones, and not every one. The table lists 60,000 to 90,000 clones, roughly 85% of them singletons, with approximately 11% in the top ten. The origin of this receptor is a man between 60 and 75 years old with COVID-19, enrolled during active disease. Material for sequencing was peripheral blood.

The CDR3 DNA reads as TGTGCCAGCAGCTTATTAAGTTCAGGACAGGGGAACAATGAGCAGTTCTTC. Translated, it gives CASSLLSSGQGNNEQFF. The chain employs TRBV7-6 and TRBJ2-1; 9 bases line up with TRBD1. V trimming: 2 bases; J trimming: 5 bases; junction bases outside the gene matches: 10. The CDR3 is 17 amino acids. Germline assignment: CDR1 SGHVS and CDR2 FNYEAQ.